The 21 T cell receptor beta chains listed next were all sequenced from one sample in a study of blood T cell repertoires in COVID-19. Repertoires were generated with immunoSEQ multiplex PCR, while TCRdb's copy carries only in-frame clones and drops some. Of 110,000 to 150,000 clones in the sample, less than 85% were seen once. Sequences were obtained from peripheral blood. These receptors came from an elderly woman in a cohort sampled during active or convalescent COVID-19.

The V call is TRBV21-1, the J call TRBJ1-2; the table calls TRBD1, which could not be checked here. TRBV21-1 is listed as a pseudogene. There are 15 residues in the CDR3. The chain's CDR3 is CASSSLGQGMVGYTF. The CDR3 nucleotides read TGTGCCAGCAGCTCCCTAGGACAGGGGATGGTTGGCTACACCTTC.

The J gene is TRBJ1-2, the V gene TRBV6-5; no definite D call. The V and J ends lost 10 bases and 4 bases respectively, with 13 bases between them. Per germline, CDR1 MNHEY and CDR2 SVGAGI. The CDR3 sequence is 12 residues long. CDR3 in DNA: TGTGCCACCCGAGCCGCAAGCTATGGCTACACCTTC. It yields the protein CATRAASYGYTF.

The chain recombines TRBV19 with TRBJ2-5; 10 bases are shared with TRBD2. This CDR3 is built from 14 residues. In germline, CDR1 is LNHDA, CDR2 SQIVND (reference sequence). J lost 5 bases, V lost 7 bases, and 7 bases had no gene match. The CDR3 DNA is TGTGCCAGTAAGGGGAGCGGGGGGGCGGAGACCCAGTACTTC. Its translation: CASKGSGGAETQYF. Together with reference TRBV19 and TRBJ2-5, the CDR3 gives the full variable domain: DGGITQSPKYLFRKEGQNVTLSCEQNLNHDAMYWYRQDPGQGLRLIYYSQIVNDFQKGDIAEGYSVSREKKESFPLTVTSAQKNPTAFYLCASKGSGGAETQYFGPGTRLLVL.

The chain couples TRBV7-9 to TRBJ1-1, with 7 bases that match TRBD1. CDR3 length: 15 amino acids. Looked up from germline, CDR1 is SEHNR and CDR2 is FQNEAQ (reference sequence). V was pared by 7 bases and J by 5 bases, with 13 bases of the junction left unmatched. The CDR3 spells CASTTGALKGTEAFF. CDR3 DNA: TGTGCCAGCACCACAGGGGCCTTGAAGGGTACTGAAGCTTTCTTT.

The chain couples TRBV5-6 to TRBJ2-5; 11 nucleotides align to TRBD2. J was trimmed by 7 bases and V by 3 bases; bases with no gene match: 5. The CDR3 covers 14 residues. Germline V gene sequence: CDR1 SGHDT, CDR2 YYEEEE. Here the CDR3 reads CASSSLAGGGTQYF. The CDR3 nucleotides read TGTGCCAGCAGCTCCCTAGCGGGGGGCGGGACCCAGTACTTC.

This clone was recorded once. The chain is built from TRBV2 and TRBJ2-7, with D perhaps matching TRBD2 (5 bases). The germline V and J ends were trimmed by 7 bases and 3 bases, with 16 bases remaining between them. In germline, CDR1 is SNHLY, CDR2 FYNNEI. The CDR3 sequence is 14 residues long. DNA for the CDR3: TGTGCCAGCACTGTCGAGACACTAGTCTACGAGCAGTACTTC. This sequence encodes CASTVETLVYEQYF.

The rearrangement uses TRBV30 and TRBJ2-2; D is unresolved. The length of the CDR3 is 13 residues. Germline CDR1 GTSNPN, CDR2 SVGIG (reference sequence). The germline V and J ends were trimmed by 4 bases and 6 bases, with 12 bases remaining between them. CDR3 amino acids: CAWTNEEAGELFF. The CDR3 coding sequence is TGTGCCTGGACCAACGAGGAAGCCGGGGAGCTGTTTTTT.

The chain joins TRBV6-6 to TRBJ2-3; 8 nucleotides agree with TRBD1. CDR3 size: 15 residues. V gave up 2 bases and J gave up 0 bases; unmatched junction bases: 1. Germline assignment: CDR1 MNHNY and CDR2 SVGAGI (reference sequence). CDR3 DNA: TGTGCCAGCAGTTACGACAGGGGCAGCACAGATACGCAGTATTTT. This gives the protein CASSYDRGSTDTQYF.

The CDR3 region is CASSEAAASGDEQYF. The CDR3 region has the DNA TGTGCCAGCAGTGAAGCAGCGGCTAGCGGGGATGAGCAGTACTTC. V and J are TRBV6-1 and TRBJ2-7; 9 bases match TRBD2. The CDR3 totals 15 residues. With 0 bases clipped from V and 7 bases from J, the junction kept 7 bases outside the gene matches. Germline V gene sequence: CDR1 MNHNS, CDR2 SASEGT.

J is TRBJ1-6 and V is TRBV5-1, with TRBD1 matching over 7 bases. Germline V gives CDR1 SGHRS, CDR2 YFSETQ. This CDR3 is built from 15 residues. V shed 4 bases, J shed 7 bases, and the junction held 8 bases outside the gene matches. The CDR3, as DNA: TGCGCCAGCAGCCCCGCAGGGGGTATGAATTCACCCCTCCACTTT. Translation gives CASSPAGGMNSPLHF.

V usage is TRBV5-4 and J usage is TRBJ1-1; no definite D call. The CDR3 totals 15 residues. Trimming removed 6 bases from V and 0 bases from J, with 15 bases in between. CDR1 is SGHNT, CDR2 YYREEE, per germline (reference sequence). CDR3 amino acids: CASTAEPSMNTEAFF. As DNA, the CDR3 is TGTGCCAGCACCGCGGAACCAAGTATGAACACTGAAGCTTTCTTT. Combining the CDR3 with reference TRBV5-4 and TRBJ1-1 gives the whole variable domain ETGVTQSPTHLIKTRGQQVTLRCSSQSGHNTVSWYQQALGQGPQFIFQYYREEENGRGNFPPRFSGLQFPNYSSELNVNALELDDSALYLCASTAEPSMNTEAFFGQGTRLTVV.

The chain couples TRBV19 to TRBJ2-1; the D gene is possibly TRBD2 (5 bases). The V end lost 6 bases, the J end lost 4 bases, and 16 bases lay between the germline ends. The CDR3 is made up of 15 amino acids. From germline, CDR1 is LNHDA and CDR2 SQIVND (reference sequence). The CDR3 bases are TGTGCCAGTAGGCCCCCGGGAATTAGGTACAATGAGCAGTTCTTC. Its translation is CASRPPGIRYNEQFF.

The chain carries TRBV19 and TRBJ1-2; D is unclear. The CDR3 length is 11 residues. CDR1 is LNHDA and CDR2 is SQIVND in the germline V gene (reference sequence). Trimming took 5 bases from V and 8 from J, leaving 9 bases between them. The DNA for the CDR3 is TGTGCCAGTAGTGAAAAGCGGGGCTACACCTTC. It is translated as CASSEKRGYTF.

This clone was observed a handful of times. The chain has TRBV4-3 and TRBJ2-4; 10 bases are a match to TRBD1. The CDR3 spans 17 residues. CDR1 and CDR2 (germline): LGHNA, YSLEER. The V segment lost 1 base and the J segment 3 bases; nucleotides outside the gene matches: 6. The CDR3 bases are TGCGCCAGCAGCCAAGCTGTCGGGACAGGGGTCAAAAACATTCAGTACTTC. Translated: CASSQAVGTGVKNIQYF.

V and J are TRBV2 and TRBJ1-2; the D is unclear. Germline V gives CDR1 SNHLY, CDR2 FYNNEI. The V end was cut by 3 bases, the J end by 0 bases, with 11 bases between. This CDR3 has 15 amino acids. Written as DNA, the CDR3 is TGTGCCAGCAGTGAGGGAGTTCTCTCTAACTATGGCTACACCTTC. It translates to CASSEGVLSNYGYTF.

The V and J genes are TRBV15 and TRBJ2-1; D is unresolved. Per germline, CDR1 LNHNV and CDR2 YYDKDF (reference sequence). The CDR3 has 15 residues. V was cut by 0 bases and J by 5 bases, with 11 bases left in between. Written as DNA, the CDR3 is TGTGCCACCAGCAGAGATTTTGCTACGGACAATGAGCAGTTCTTC. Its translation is CATSRDFATDNEQFF. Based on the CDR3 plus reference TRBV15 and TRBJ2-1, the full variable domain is DAMVIQNPRYQVTQFGKPVTLSCSQTLNHNVMYWYQQKSSQAPKLLFHYYDKDFNNEADTPDNFQSRRPNTSFCFLDIRSPGLGDTAMYLCATSRDFATDNEQFFGPGTRLTVL.

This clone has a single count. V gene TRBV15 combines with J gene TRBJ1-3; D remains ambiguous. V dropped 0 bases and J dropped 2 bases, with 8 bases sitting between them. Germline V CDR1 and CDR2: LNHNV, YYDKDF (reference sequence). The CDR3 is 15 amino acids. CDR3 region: CATSRDSLPGNTIYF. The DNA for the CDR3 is TGTGCCACCAGCAGAGATAGTCTCCCTGGAAACACCATATATTTT.

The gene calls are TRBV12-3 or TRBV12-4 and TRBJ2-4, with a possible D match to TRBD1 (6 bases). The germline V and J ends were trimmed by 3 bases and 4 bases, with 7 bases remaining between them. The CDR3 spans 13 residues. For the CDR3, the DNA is TGTGCCAGCAGTTTTGGACAGAAAAACATTCAGTACTTC. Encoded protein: CASSFGQKNIQYF.

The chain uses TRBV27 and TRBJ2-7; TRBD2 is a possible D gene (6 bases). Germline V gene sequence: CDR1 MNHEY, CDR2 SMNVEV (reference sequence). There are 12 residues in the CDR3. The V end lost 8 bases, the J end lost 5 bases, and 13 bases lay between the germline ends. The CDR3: CASRGWRDEQYF. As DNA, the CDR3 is TGTGCCAGCCGAGGGTGGAGGGACGAGCAGTACTTC.

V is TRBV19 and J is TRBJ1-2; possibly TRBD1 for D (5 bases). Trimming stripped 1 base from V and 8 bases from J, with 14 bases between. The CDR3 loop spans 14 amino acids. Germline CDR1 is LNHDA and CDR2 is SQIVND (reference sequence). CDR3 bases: TGTGCCAGTAGTATAGGCCCGGGGGTTGGAGGCTACACCTTC. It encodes CASSIGPGVGGYTF.

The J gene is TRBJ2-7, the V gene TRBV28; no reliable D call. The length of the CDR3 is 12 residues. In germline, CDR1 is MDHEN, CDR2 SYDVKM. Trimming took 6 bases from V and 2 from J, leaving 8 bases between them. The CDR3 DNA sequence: TGTGCCAGCAGGTACAGAACCTACGAGCAGTACGTC. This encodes CASRYRTYEQYV.